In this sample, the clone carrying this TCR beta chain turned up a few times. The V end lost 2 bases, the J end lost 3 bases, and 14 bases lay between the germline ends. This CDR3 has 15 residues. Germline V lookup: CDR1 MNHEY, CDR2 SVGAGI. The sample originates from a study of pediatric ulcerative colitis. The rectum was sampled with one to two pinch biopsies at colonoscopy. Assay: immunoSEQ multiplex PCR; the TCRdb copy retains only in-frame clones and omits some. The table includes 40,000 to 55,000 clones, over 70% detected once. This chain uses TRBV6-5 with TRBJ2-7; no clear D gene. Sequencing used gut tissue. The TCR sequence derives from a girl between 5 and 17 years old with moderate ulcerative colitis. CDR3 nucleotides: TGTGCCAGCAGTTACCGGGCCACGCACCTCTACGAGCAGTACTTC. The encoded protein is CASSYRATHLYEQYF.